The next 30 T cell receptor beta chains were all read from a single sample in a study of CD8+CD57+ T cells in acquired aplastic anemia. TCR beta VDJ and CDR3 were profiled, and genomic DNA was the template. MiXCR was run by TCRdb on the reads, yielding one entry per CDR3 protein. The sample carries more than 95,000 distinct CDR3 sequences, over 30% recorded once. All sequencing subjects had displayed CD8+CD57+ cell expansion on flow cytometry. Sequenced sample: sorted CD4+, CD8+, or CD8+CD57+ T cells (not recorded which) from PBMCs. The origin of the receptors is a human donor with aplastic anemia.

This clonotype was detected ten times or more. The chain uses TRBV20-1 and TRBJ2-1; tentatively, D is TRBD1 (5 bases). V lost 0 bases to trimming and J lost 10 bases, with 10 bases between them. Germline V gene sequence: CDR1 DFQATT, CDR2 SNEGSKA (reference sequence). The CDR3 runs to 12 residues. The CDR3 loop reads CSARDRGREQFF. For the CDR3, the DNA is TGCAGTGCTAGAGATAGGGGAAGAGAGCAGTTCTTC.

The chain combines TRBV2 with TRBJ2-3; 9 bases align to TRBD1. Per germline, CDR1 SNHLY and CDR2 FYNNEI. J gave up 3 bases and V 10 bases, and 11 bases lay outside the gene matches. The CDR3 has 15 amino acids. DNA of the CDR3: TGTGCCATGCTGATAAAGGGACAGGGAACAGATACGCAGTATTTT. Its protein is CAMLIKGQGTDTQYF.

Ten or more counts support this clonotype. The V gene is TRBV6-1, the J gene TRBJ2-2; 7 nucleotides match TRBD1. Germline V gene sequence: CDR1 MNHNS, CDR2 SASEGT. The CDR3 is 14 amino acids. With V trimmed by 5 bases and J by 4 bases, 4 bases remained unmatched. The CDR3 DNA follows: TGTGCCAGCAGTCGTGACAGGGTCACCGGGGAGCTGTTTTTT. Translated: CASSRDRVTGELFF.

As regards this clonotype: At one end, the junction sequence differs from germline, possibly due to a read error. J is TRBJ1-1 and V is TRBV20-1; no definite D call. CDR3 length equals 12 residues. Germline V CDR1 and CDR2: DFQATT, SNEGSKA (reference sequence). The CDR3: CSARALNTEAFF. The CDR3 DNA reads TGCAGTGCTAGAGCACTGAACACCGAAGCTTTCTTT.

The chain links TRBV10-3 to TRBJ2-3; D is uncertain. CDR1 and CDR2 from the germline V gene are ENHRY and SYGVKD. The CDR3 loop spans 13 amino acids. Between the trimmed V and J ends, which lost 2 bases and 2 bases, there was a span of 5 bases. The DNA of the CDR3 is TGTGCCATCAGTGAGGGGGTCACAGATACGCAGTATTTT. Amino acids: CAISEGVTDTQYF.

The CDR3 protein is CSATSGGAEETQYF. The CDR3 DNA reads as TGCAGTGCTACAAGCGGGGGGGCGGAAGAGACCCAGTACTTC. The chain joins TRBV20-1 to TRBJ2-5; 10 nucleotides agree with TRBD2. Trimming at V came to 4 bases and at J to 3 bases, leaving 5 bases not matched to a gene. There are 14 residues in the CDR3. CDR1 is DFQATT, CDR2 SNEGSKA, per germline (reference sequence).

This chain connects TRBV6-1 to TRBJ2-2; 7 nucleotides align to TRBD2. The V and J ends lost 6 bases and 4 bases, in that order; junction bases with no gene match: 8. The CDR3 extends over 15 amino acids. From germline, CDR1 is MNHNS and CDR2 SASEGT. CDR3 in amino acids: CASSELASSTGELFF. The CDR3 coding sequence is TGTGCCAGCAGCGAACTAGCGTCGAGCACCGGGGAGCTGTTTTTT.

The chain employs TRBV15 and TRBJ1-1; D is unclear. This CDR3 comprises 15 residues. Trimming cost V 0 bases and J 1 base, with 9 bases left between them. Per the germline V gene, CDR1 is LNHNV and CDR2 is YYDKDF (reference sequence). This CDR3 reads CATSRDQLQNTEAFF. For the CDR3, the DNA is TGTGCCACCAGCAGAGATCAGTTGCAGAACACTGAAGCTTTCTTT. Supplemented by reference TRBV15 and TRBJ1-1, the full variable domain reads DAMVIQNPRYQVTQFGKPVTLSCSQTLNHNVMYWYQQKSSQAPKLLFHYYDKDFNNEADTPDNFQSRRPNTSFCFLDIRSPGLGDTAMYLCATSRDQLQNTEAFFGQGTRLTVV.

This chain joins TRBV4-1 and TRBJ1-1; D is unclear. The CDR3 loop spans 12 amino acids. Germline lookup yields CDR1 MGHRA and CDR2 YSYEKL. V was clipped by 1 base and J by 4 bases, with 4 bases between them. The CDR3 DNA is TGCGCCAGCAGCCAAGTGCCCACTGAAGCTTTCTTT. Encoded protein: CASSQVPTEAFF.

The table lists this clonotype with many counts. The chain employs TRBV11-2 and TRBJ2-7; D unresolved. The CDR3 extends over 11 amino acids. The germline gives CDR1 SGHAT, CDR2 FQNNGV. V was shortened by 2 bases and J by 3 bases, with 2 bases between the two germline ends. In nucleotides, the CDR3 is TGTGCCAGCAGCTTACACTACGAGCAGTACTTC. It codes for CASSLHYEQYF. The variable domain in full, completed from reference TRBV11-2 and TRBJ2-7, reads EAGVAQSPRYKIIEKRQSVAFWCNPISGHATLYWYQQILGQGPKLLIQFQNNGVVDDSQLPKDRFSAERLKGVDSTLKIQPAKLEDSAVYLCASSLHYEQYFGPGTRLTVT.

This clonotype showed up many times. The rearrangement links TRBV6-1 to TRBJ2-1; 15 bases line up with TRBD2. Germline values: CDR1 MNHNS, CDR2 SASEGT. Losses at the gene ends were 4 bases for V and 8 bases for J; bases not matched to a gene: 6. This CDR3 contains 16 residues. The CDR3, as DNA: TGTGCCAGCAGTGTCGGACTAGCGGGGGGGAACCATGAGCAGTTCTTC. It translates to CASSVGLAGGNHEQFF.

The gene calls are TRBV18 and TRBJ1-3, with TRBD1 identical over 7 bases. CDR1 is KGHSH, CDR2 LQKENI, per germline. The CDR3 consists of 16 residues. V gave up 6 bases and J gave up 7 bases; unmatched junction bases: 15. CDR3 nucleotide sequence: TGTGCCAGCTCGCCCGCCCCGGGACAGAAGGGTAACACCATATATTTT. It yields the protein CASSPAPGQKGNTIYF.

Comment on this clonotype: A single base separates this from a much larger clone, so it may be a read error. In DNA form, the CDR3 reads TGTGTCAGTAGTATGCGGAACAATCAGCCCCAGCATTTT. Translation gives CVSSMRNNQPQHF. The chain carries TRBV19 and TRBJ1-5; D ambiguous. Germline assignment: CDR1 LNHDA and CDR2 SQIVND (reference sequence). The CDR3 has 13 residues.

This clonotype was picked up many times. CDR3 amino acids: CASATPGSQRHEAFF. CDR3 in DNA: TGTGCCAGCGCCACCCCGGGGTCCCAACGGCATGAAGCTTTCTTT. V usage is TRBV14 and J usage is TRBJ1-1; no definite D call. The CDR3 length is 15 residues. Germline V CDR1 and CDR2: SGHDN, FVKESK. Trimming removed 8 bases at V and 7 bases at J, with 23 bases between.

The chain combines TRBV27 with TRBJ1-2; D may be TRBD1 (5 bases). The CDR3 is 13 amino acids. Deletions cut 4 bases from V and 8 bases from J, with 14 bases between. Germline loops: CDR1 MNHEY, CDR2 SMNVEV (reference sequence). CDR3 residues: CASSSVPWGGYTF. Written as DNA, the CDR3 is TGTGCCAGCAGTTCTGTACCCTGGGGGGGCTACACCTTC.

The V and J genes are TRBV9 and TRBJ2-3, with D unclear. Germline V gene sequence: CDR1 SGDLS, CDR2 YYNGEE. Trimming removed 2 bases at V and 2 bases at J, with 9 bases between. The CDR3 sequence is 14 residues long. The CDR3 region is CASSVSTYTDTQYF. The CDR3 nucleotides read TGTGCCAGCAGCGTCTCTACATACACAGATACGCAGTATTTT.

This clonotype appeared a few times. The chain carries TRBV29-1 and TRBJ2-6; D gene unclear. Per germline, CDR1 SQVTM and CDR2 ANQGSEA. CDR3 length: 14 residues. Trimming took off 6 bases at V and 0 bases at J, with 9 bases between the two ends. The CDR3 coding sequence is TGCAGCGTGGACGGATCCTCTGGGGCCAACGTCCTGACTTTC. Amino acid sequence: CSVDGSSGANVLTF.

The sample holds many counts of this clonotype. J is TRBJ1-2 and V is TRBV2; 8 nucleotides match TRBD1. There are 14 residues in the CDR3. Unmatched junction bases numbered 10, after V lost 5 bases and J lost 8 bases. The germline V gene encodes CDR1 SNHLY and CDR2 FYNNEI. The DNA of the CDR3 is TGTGCCAGCAGTCCCACGCGGACAGGGCAAGGCTACACCTTC. This codes for CASSPTRTGQGYTF.

V and J are TRBV5-4 and TRBJ2-1, with a weak D call TRBD2 (6 bases). Per germline, CDR1 SGHNT and CDR2 YYREEE (reference sequence). V was cut by 4 bases and J by 9 bases, with 14 bases left in between. The CDR3 has 13 residues. The CDR3 nucleotides are TGTGCCAGCAGCCGCCCACCCGGGGGTGAGCAGTTCTTC. Translation gives CASSRPPGGEQFF.

This clonotype was recorded a few times. A much larger clone lies a single base off, so this may be a read error. This sequence joins TRBV12-3 or TRBV12-4 and TRBJ1-6; unclear D gene. The CDR3 totals 14 residues. CDR3 nucleotide sequence: TGTGCCAGCAGTCTTACACGGACTAATTCACCCCCCCACTTT. This codes for CASSLTRTNSPPHF.

This clonotype has just one count. The chain couples TRBV19 to TRBJ1-2; D is unresolved. V lost 3 bases to trimming and J lost 5 bases, with 7 bases between them. This CDR3 has 12 residues. CDR1 LNHDA and CDR2 SQIVND come from the germline V gene (reference sequence). CDR3 protein: CASSITEYGYTF. In nucleotides, the CDR3 is TGTGCCAGTAGTATCACAGAATATGGCTACACCTTC.

V and J are TRBV6-1 and TRBJ1-5, with D tentatively TRBD1 (6 bases). Trimming stripped 8 bases from V and 2 bases from J, with 13 bases between. The CDR3 is made up of 14 amino acids. Germline CDR1 and CDR2: MNHNS and SASEGT. CDR3 amino acids: CASGASGGNQPQHF. The DNA for the CDR3 is TGTGCCAGCGGAGCCTCAGGGGGCAATCAGCCCCAGCATTTT.

The J gene is TRBJ2-1, the V gene TRBV5-4, with TRBD2 identical over 7 bases. Germline CDR1 and CDR2: SGHNT and YYREEE (reference sequence). The V and J ends lost 0 bases and 8 bases, in that order; junction bases with no gene match: 8. The CDR3 is 15 residues long. CDR3 loop: CASSLDAGDHDEQFF. The CDR3, as DNA: TGTGCCAGCAGCTTGGATGCGGGGGATCACGATGAGCAGTTCTTC.

This clonotype was picked up many times. This chain joins TRBV7-2 and TRBJ2-1; 14 bases match TRBD2. Germline values: CDR1 SGHTA, CDR2 FQGNSA. The CDR3 is 16 residues long. J was trimmed by 4 bases and V by 5 bases; bases with no gene match: 4. CDR3 sequence: CASSPRLAGGYNEQFF. CDR3 DNA sequence: TGTGCCAGCAGCCCACGACTAGCGGGGGGGTACAATGAGCAGTTCTTC.

The rearrangement uses TRBV27 and TRBJ2-1; D gene uncertain. The CDR3 is 12 residues long. Germline CDR1 and CDR2: MNHEY and SMNVEV (reference sequence). V dropped 1 base and J dropped 6 bases, with 4 bases sitting between them. In nucleotides, the CDR3 is TGTGCCAGCAGTTTATGGGGCAATGAGCAGTTCTTC. Its protein is CASSLWGNEQFF.

This chain links TRBV19 with TRBJ2-1; the match to TRBD1 covers 9 bases. The CDR3 runs 12 residues. The trim removed 9 bases at V and 7 bases at J, leaving 4 bases unmatched. Per the germline V gene, CDR1 is LNHDA and CDR2 is SQIVND (reference sequence). The CDR3 region has the DNA TGTGCCAGCACGGACAGGGGAAATGAGCAGTTCTTC. It codes for CASTDRGNEQFF.

This clonotype was picked up many times. The J gene is TRBJ2-1, the V gene TRBV10-3; maybe TRBD1 (5 bases). CDR1 is ENHRY and CDR2 is SYGVKD in the germline V gene. This CDR3 has 16 residues. V was trimmed by 0 bases and J by 8 bases, leaving 17 bases between them. CDR3 sequence reads: CAISESNRKGSHEQFF. CDR3 in DNA: TGTGCCATCAGTGAGTCTAACAGGAAAGGCTCCCATGAGCAGTTCTTC.

The table lists this clonotype with many counts. The chain uses TRBV6-1 and TRBJ1-6; 8 nucleotides agree with TRBD1. With V trimmed by 4 bases and J by 4 bases, 3 bases remained unmatched. Per the germline V gene, CDR1 is MNHNS and CDR2 is SASEGT. The CDR3 runs 15 residues. The CDR3 nucleotides read TGTGCCAGCAGTGCCGGACAGGGTTATAATTCACCCCTCCACTTT. Translating gives CASSAGQGYNSPLHF.

CDR3 in amino acids: CSAGGRVSTDTQYF. Written as DNA, the CDR3 is TGCAGTGCTGGGGGTCGGGTGAGCACAGATACGCAGTATTTT. The genes are TRBV20-1 and TRBJ2-3, with D perhaps matching TRBD1 or TRBD2 (5 bases each). CDR3 size: 14 residues. In germline, CDR1 is DFQATT, CDR2 SNEGSKA (reference sequence). The V end was cut by 5 bases, the J end by 0 bases, with 12 bases between.

This clonotype was recorded many times. The V and J genes are TRBV7-2 and TRBJ2-3, with TRBD2 matching 7 bases. The CDR3 covers 13 residues. V dropped 5 bases and J dropped 2; count of bases not matched to a gene: 1. Germline V gives CDR1 SGHTA, CDR2 FQGNSA. CDR3 loop: CASSRDYTDTQYF. The CDR3 DNA follows: TGTGCCAGCAGCCGGGACTACACAGATACGCAGTATTTT.